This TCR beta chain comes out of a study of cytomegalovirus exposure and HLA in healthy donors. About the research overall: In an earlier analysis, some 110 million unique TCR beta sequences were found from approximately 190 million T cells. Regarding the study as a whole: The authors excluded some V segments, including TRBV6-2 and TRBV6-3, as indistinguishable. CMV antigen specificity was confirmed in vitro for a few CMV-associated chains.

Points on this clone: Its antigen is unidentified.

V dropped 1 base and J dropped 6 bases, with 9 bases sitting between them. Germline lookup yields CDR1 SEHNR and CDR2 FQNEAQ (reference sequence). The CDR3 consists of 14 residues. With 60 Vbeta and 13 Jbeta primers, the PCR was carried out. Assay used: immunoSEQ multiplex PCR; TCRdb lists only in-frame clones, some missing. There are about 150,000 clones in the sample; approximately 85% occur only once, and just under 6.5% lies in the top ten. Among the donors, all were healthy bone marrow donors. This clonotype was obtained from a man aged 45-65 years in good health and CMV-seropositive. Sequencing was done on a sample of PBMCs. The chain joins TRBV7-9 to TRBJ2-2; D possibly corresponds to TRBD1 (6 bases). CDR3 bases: TGTGCCAGCAGCTTAGGTCAGGGGCCCGGGGAGCTGTTTTTT. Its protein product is CASSLGQGPGELFF. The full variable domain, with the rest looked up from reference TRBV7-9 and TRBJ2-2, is DTGVSQNPRHKITKRGQNVTFRCDPISEHNRLYWYRQTLGQGPEFLTYFQNEAQLEKSRLLSDRFSAERPKGSFSTLEIQRTEQGDSAMYLCASSLGQGPGELFFGEGSRLTVL.